This entry describes one T cell receptor beta chain. The antigen remains unidentified. Sequencing used immunoSEQ multiplex PCR; TCRdb keeps in-frame clones, though not all of them. The sample shows approximately 150,000 clones, approximately 88% of them seen only once. The data originate from a study of T cell responses to AZD1222 COVID-19 vaccine. Germline values: CDR1 MNHEY, CDR2 SVGEGT. CDR3 size: 13 residues. V was clipped by 5 bases and J by 2 bases; unmatched bases: 1. Findings and limits, study-wide: Only a handful of AZD1222 recipients, roughly six in all, had baseline seropositivity. CD4 TCRs associated with vaccination spanned spike, dominating at 160-218 and 743-854. White British ancestry dominated among donors, who included more females, and clonal diversity was possibly underestimated. Two AZD1222 administrations were followed by greater Spike-specific TCR breadth and depth.

The clonotype comes from an adult in good health. The chain carries TRBV6-2 or TRBV6-3 and TRBJ2-7; the match to TRBD1 covers 9 bases. This material consisted of peripheral blood, taken on day 0 of AZD1222 vaccination. The CDR3 loop is CASSRDRAYEQYF. Here the CDR3 DNA reads TGTGCCAGCAGTCGGGACAGGGCCTACGAGCAGTACTTC.